Reported below is one TCR beta chain. These data originate in a study of blood T cell repertoires in COVID-19. In the study overall: COVID-19 samples, acute and convalescent, were from the United States, Italy and Spain. T cells, B-cell-depleted T cells, or PBMCs supplied cDNA or gDNA.

CDR1 DFQATT and CDR2 SNEGSKA come from the germline V gene (reference sequence). V lost 3 bases, J lost 4 bases, and 9 bases lay in between. CDR3 length: 12 amino acids. In the study's own analysis: The assay estimated nucleated cells by amplifying reference gene primers. Libraries were prepared by immunoSEQ multiplex PCR; TCRdb keeps only in-frame clonotypes and omits some of them. D and trimming were read from the DNA, whereas the V and J calls and clone size are those reported in that table. The sample comprises some 96,000 clones, 90% of which are singletons, and less than 2% rests with the top ten.

Sequenced material: peripheral blood. This TCR came from a man aged 55 to 70 with acute or convalescent COVID-19. This sequence joins TRBV20-1 and TRBJ1-2, with D unclear. The CDR3 DNA reads TGCAGTGCTAGTCGGGGAGGCTATGGCTACACCTTC. Amino acid sequence: CSASRGGYGYTF.